This TCR beta chain stems from a study of T-cell memory formation after mild COVID-19. The length of the CDR3 is 15 residues. The junction had 3 bases not matched to a gene; V was cut back by 0 bases and J by 1 base. Germline loops: CDR1 SGHRS, CDR2 YFSETQ. Via MiXCR, TCRdb re-called the 5' RACE reads, giving one row per CDR3 protein. The sample has 150,000 to 200,000 distinct CDR3 sequences, approximately 10% seen once. This clonotype was recorded a few times. The target antigen is unknown. Study outcomes and limitations: Those CD4+ clones that contracted were mainly in CM and EM (CD8+ ones in EMRA).

V usage is TRBV5-1 and J usage is TRBJ2-5; 7 bases are a match to TRBD2. This TCR was recovered from a man aged 18 to 29 who had mild COVID-19 (a few samples of this study predate the infection). Cell type and time point are not known. The sequenced material came from PBMCs or a T cell subset sorted from them (not recorded which). In nucleotides, the CDR3 is TGCGCCAGCAGCTTGGTGGCTAGCGGCCAAGAGACCCAGTACTTC. Protein product: CASSLVASGQETQYF. Filled out from reference TRBV5-1 and TRBJ2-5, the complete variable domain reads KAGVTQTPRYLIKTRGQQVTLSCSPISGHRSVSWYQQTPGQGLQFLFEYFSETQRNKGNFPGRFSGRQFSNSRSEMNVSTLELGDSALYLCASSLVASGQETQYFGPGTRLLVL.